This is a list of T cell receptor beta chains from one sample in a study of blood T cell repertoires in COVID-19. Generated by immunoSEQ multiplex PCR, the TCRdb table keeps only in-frame clones and is missing some. The table shows tens of thousands of clones, with 75% to 80% occurring only once. Sequenced: peripheral blood. All receptors come from a man between 65 and 79 years old with COVID-19, enrolled during active disease. CDR3s include the opening cysteine and the closing phenylalanine or tryptophan. Fields, in order: CDR3 DNA, CDR3 protein, J gene, V gene, D gene, clone size. The D gene is left open where the match is weak. Rows give clone size only sometimes, using once, few, many, or a class for an expanded clone.

TGCAGCGTTGAAGCCCAGGGGGAGGCAGATACGCAGTATTTT	CSVEAQGEADTQYF	TRBJ2-3	TRBV29-1	NA	NA
TGTGCCAGCAGCGGGACAGGTTCTGATACGCAGTATTTT	CASSGTGSDTQYF	TRBJ2-3	TRBV19	NA	NA
TGTGCTAGTGGTTTGCAAGGAGGGTCTGAGCAGTTCTTC	CASGLQGGSEQFF	TRBJ2-1	TRBV12-5	NA	NA
TGTGCCAGCAGCTCGAAACTAGCGGGAGGGATCCATGAGCAGTTCTTC	CASSSKLAGGIHEQFF	TRBJ2-1	TRBV5-4	TRBD2	NA
TGTGCCAGCAGTGCTCTAGGCGTCGGGGAGCTGTTTTTT	CASSALGVGELFF	TRBJ2-2	TRBV6-4	NA	NA
TGTGCCAGTAAACTAGCGGGAGATACGAATACGCAGTATTTT	CASKLAGDTNTQYF	TRBJ2-3	TRBV19	TRBD2	NA
TGTGCCAGCAGCTTGGCCCAAGGACAGGGGGCTGAGCAGTTCTTC	CASSLAQGQGAEQFF	TRBJ2-1	TRBV5-4	TRBD1	NA
TGTGCCAGCAGCTTAGGGGGACATTGGGGGACTGGAAACACCATATATTTT	CASSLGGHWGTGNTIYF	TRBJ1-3	TRBV7-9	NA	few
TGCGCCAGCAGCCAGAGATCAGGGGGTATCGCGTACGAGCAGTACTTC	CASSQRSGGIAYEQYF	TRBJ2-7	TRBV4-1	TRBD1	NA
TGTGCCAGCAGCTTATTTGCCGGACAGGGGGTCTACGAGCAGTACTTC	CASSLFAGQGVYEQYF	TRBJ2-7	TRBV7-2	TRBD1	NA
TGTGCCAGCAGCACTAGCGGGGCGGGAGAGACCCAGTACTTC	CASSTSGAGETQYF	TRBJ2-5	TRBV7-9	TRBD2	NA
TGTGCCTGGAGACGAATGGGCAGGGGTGAAGGCTACACCTTC	CAWRRMGRGEGYTF	TRBJ1-2	TRBV30	NA	NA
TGCGCCAGCAGTCAATCGGGACAGGAAGAAGAGACCCAGTACTTC	CASSQSGQEEETQYF	TRBJ2-5	TRBV23-1	TRBD1	NA
TGTGCCAGCAGTCGTAGCAATCAGCCCCAGCATTTT	CASSRSNQPQHF	TRBJ1-5	TRBV12-3/TRBV12-4	NA	NA
TGTGCCAGCAGCCCCCGGACTAGTTACAATGAGCAGTTCTTC	CASSPRTSYNEQFF	TRBJ2-1	TRBV7-9	TRBD2	NA
TGTGCCAGCTCACCAGATGGCGGGCCGGAGACCCAGTACTTC	CASSPDGGPETQYF	TRBJ2-5	TRBV18	NA	NA
TGTGCCAGCAGTAGCCGACAGGGGGCTGACACTGAAGCTTTCTTT	CASSSRQGADTEAFF	TRBJ1-1	TRBV6-5	TRBD1	NA
TGCGCCAGCAGCCAGGGACAGCAAGAGACCCAGTACTTC	CASSQGQQETQYF	TRBJ2-5	TRBV5-1	TRBD1	NA
TGTGCCAGCAGCCCTAGGGGTAAGATCCCAAATGAGCAGTTCTTC	CASSPRGKIPNEQFF	TRBJ2-1	TRBV7-2	NA	NA
TGTGCCAGTAGTATAGCTGGACTAGCGGGATATATGCGGGTCGGGGAGCTGTTTTTT	CASSIAGLAGYMRVGELFF	TRBJ2-2	TRBV19	TRBD2	NA
TGTGCCAGCAGCTTAGAGGCAGCGGGTGGCACCATATATTTT	CASSLEAAGGTIYF	TRBJ1-3	TRBV7-9	NA	NA
TGTGCCAGCAGTCTCGGGACAGGGTATAAAGAGACCCAGTACTTC	CASSLGTGYKETQYF	TRBJ2-5	TRBV11-2	TRBD1	NA
TGTGCCAGCAGAGGGACTAGCGGGAGTCGGGCAGAGACCCAGTACTTC	CASRGTSGSRAETQYF	TRBJ2-5	TRBV28	TRBD2	NA
TGTGCCATCATTGAACAGATGAACACTGAAGCTTTCTTT	CAIIEQMNTEAFF	TRBJ1-1	TRBV10-3	NA	NA
TGCGCCAGCAGCGATGACAACTCTGGAAACACCATATATTTT	CASSDDNSGNTIYF	TRBJ1-3	TRBV10-1	NA	NA
TGTGCCAGCAGCCATTTGGACAGAGCAACTAATGAAAAACTGTTTTTT	CASSHLDRATNEKLFF	TRBJ1-4	TRBV3-1/TRBV3-2	NA	NA